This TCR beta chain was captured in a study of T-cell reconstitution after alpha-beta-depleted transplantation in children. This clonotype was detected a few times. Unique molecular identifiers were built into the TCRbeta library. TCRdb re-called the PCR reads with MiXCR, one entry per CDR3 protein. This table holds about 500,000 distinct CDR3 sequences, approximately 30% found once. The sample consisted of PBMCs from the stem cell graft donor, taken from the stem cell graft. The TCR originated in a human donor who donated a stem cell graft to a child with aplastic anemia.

As DNA, the CDR3 is TGTGCCAGCAGTTGGGACAGGTTTGGAATCATGAACACTGAAGCTTTCTTT. Translating it yields CASSWDRFGIMNTEAFF. This chain links TRBV12-3 or TRBV12-4 with TRBJ1-1; 8 bases map to TRBD1. V lost 4 bases, J lost 0 bases, and 10 bases stayed unmatched. This CDR3 has 17 amino acids.